A selection of T cell receptor beta chains follows, all from one sample in a study of cytomegalovirus exposure and HLA in healthy donors. This table comes from immunoSEQ multiplex PCR, and its TCRdb copy is limited to in-frame clones, with some not included. The sample has roughly 240,000 clones, about 80% seen once. Material: PBMCs. These receptors were collected from a woman in her thirties or forties in good health and CMV-seropositive. Both conserved end residues are part of each CDR3. Each record gives: clone size, J gene, D gene, V gene, CDR3 DNA, CDR3 protein. D genes are given only for firm matches. Size tells how often a clone was seen (once, few, many) or the class of an expanded clone, and some rows leave it out.

abundance: once; j_gene: TRBJ2-1; d_gene: TRBD2; v_gene: TRBV9; CDR3nt: TGTGCCAGCAGCGTGACTAGCGGGATAAACAATGAGCAGTTCTTC; CDR3aa: CASSVTSGINNEQFF
abundance: -; j_gene: TRBJ2-7; d_gene: -; v_gene: TRBV7-2; CDR3nt: TGTGCCAGCAGCGAACAACTAGGAATGAGCGACGAGCAGTACTTC; CDR3aa: CASSEQLGMSDEQYF
abundance: -; j_gene: TRBJ2-7; d_gene: TRBD1; v_gene: TRBV27; CDR3nt: TGTGCCAGCAGTTTACCGGGGACAGTACTCTACGAGCAGTACTTC; CDR3aa: CASSLPGTVLYEQYF
abundance: -; j_gene: TRBJ2-5; d_gene: -; v_gene: TRBV11-2; CDR3nt: TGTGCCAGCGCCCCGGGACAAGAGACCCAGTACTTC; CDR3aa: CASAPGQETQYF
abundance: -; j_gene: TRBJ2-1; d_gene: TRBD2; v_gene: TRBV7-2; CDR3nt: TGTGCCAGCAGCGGACGATCGGGGGGGCAGGGCAATGGGCAGTTCTTC; CDR3aa: CASSGRSGGQGNGQFF
abundance: -; j_gene: TRBJ2-7; d_gene: TRBD1; v_gene: TRBV5-1; CDR3nt: TGCGCCAGCAGCTTGCGTACAGGGGATAGCGAGCAGTACTTC; CDR3aa: CASSLRTGDSEQYF
abundance: -; j_gene: TRBJ2-1; d_gene: -; v_gene: TRBV5-4; CDR3nt: TGTGCCAGCAGCCCATCCTCCGGGGACTCCTACAATGAGCAGTTCTTC; CDR3aa: CASSPSSGDSYNEQFF
abundance: -; j_gene: TRBJ2-1; d_gene: TRBD1; v_gene: TRBV6-4; CDR3nt: TGTGCCAGCAGGAGCGAGGGACAGGTACACAATGAGCAGTTCTTC; CDR3aa: CASRSEGQVHNEQFF
abundance: -; j_gene: TRBJ1-1; d_gene: -; v_gene: TRBV4-1; CDR3nt: TGCGCCAGCAGCCCCGCGGGAGGAGAGGCTTTCTTT; CDR3aa: CASSPAGGEAFF
abundance: -; j_gene: TRBJ1-3; d_gene: -; v_gene: TRBV7-9; CDR3nt: TGTGCCAGCAGCTCTCCGACAGCAACCTCTGGAAACACCATATATTTT; CDR3aa: CASSSPTATSGNTIYF
abundance: -; j_gene: TRBJ1-2; d_gene: -; v_gene: TRBV5-5; CDR3nt: TGTGCCAGCAGCAACCGACAGTCCTATGGCTACACCTTC; CDR3aa: CASSNRQSYGYTF
abundance: -; j_gene: TRBJ2-3; d_gene: TRBD2; v_gene: TRBV11-3; CDR3nt: TGTGCCAGCAGCCCTGGGGTAGCGGGAGTAGATACGCAGTATTTT; CDR3aa: CASSPGVAGVDTQYF
abundance: -; j_gene: TRBJ1-1; d_gene: -; v_gene: TRBV9; CDR3nt: TGTGCCAGCAGCACCGACAGGCTGAACACTGAAGCTTTCTTT; CDR3aa: CASSTDRLNTEAFF
abundance: few; j_gene: TRBJ2-6; d_gene: -; v_gene: TRBV7-9; CDR3nt: TGTGCCAGCAGCGAGTTAGTAGCCGGGGCCAACGTCCTGACTTTC; CDR3aa: CASSELVAGANVLTF
abundance: -; j_gene: TRBJ2-2; d_gene: TRBD2; v_gene: TRBV6-6; CDR3nt: TGTGCCAGCAGTCCGTTTGCGGGGGACACCGGGGAGCTGTTTTTT; CDR3aa: CASSPFAGDTGELFF
abundance: -; j_gene: TRBJ2-2; d_gene: TRBD2; v_gene: TRBV6-5; CDR3nt: TGTGCCAGCCGACGGACTAGCGGGGAGGGTGGGGAGCTGTTTTTT; CDR3aa: CASRRTSGEGGELFF
abundance: -; j_gene: TRBJ1-2; d_gene: -; v_gene: TRBV30; CDR3nt: TGTGCCTGGAGTGTACTAGGATTGAACTATGGCTACACCTTC; CDR3aa: CAWSVLGLNYGYTF
abundance: -; j_gene: TRBJ2-1; d_gene: -; v_gene: TRBV7-2; CDR3nt: TGTGCCAGCAGCCCCAGGCCCCCTTATGAGCAGTTCTTC; CDR3aa: CASSPRPPYEQFF
abundance: -; j_gene: TRBJ1-2; d_gene: TRBD1; v_gene: TRBV5-1; CDR3nt: TGCGCCAGCAGCTCAACGGGACAGGGATGGAACTATGGCTACACCTTC; CDR3aa: CASSSTGQGWNYGYTF
abundance: -; j_gene: TRBJ2-3; d_gene: -; v_gene: TRBV6-6; CDR3nt: TGTGCCAGCAGTTACGAGTTTTCGGGGGATGCGCAGTATTTT; CDR3aa: CASSYEFSGDAQYF
abundance: -; j_gene: TRBJ1-6; d_gene: TRBD1; v_gene: TRBV30; CDR3nt: TGTGCCTGGAAGGGACAGGGTAATTCACCCCTCCACTTT; CDR3aa: CAWKGQGNSPLHF
abundance: -; j_gene: TRBJ2-7; d_gene: -; v_gene: TRBV7-9; CDR3nt: TGTGCCAGCAGCTCCAGCACTACAGGGTTCGACGAGCAGTACTTC; CDR3aa: CASSSSTTGFDEQYF
abundance: -; j_gene: TRBJ2-2; d_gene: TRBD1; v_gene: TRBV19; CDR3nt: TGTGCCAGTCGGGACAGGGGGCAAACCGGGGAGCTGTTTTTT; CDR3aa: CASRDRGQTGELFF
abundance: -; j_gene: TRBJ1-2; d_gene: -; v_gene: TRBV5-1; CDR3nt: TGCGCCAGCAGCTTGGATGACAGGAACTATGGCTACACCTTC; CDR3aa: CASSLDDRNYGYTF
abundance: -; j_gene: TRBJ2-4; d_gene: -; v_gene: TRBV30; CDR3nt: TGTGCCTGGAGCCCAAGACAGGCCGTAGCCAAAAACATTCAGTACTTC; CDR3aa: CAWSPRQAVAKNIQYF
abundance: -; j_gene: TRBJ1-3; d_gene: -; v_gene: TRBV7-2; CDR3nt: TGTGCCAGCAGCCAACCGGGCAGGGGAGGAAACACCATATATTTT; CDR3aa: CASSQPGRGGNTIYF
abundance: -; j_gene: TRBJ2-3; d_gene: TRBD2; v_gene: TRBV7-9; CDR3nt: TGTGCCAGCAGCTTTAGCGGGGGGGCGGGCACAGATACGCAGTATTTT; CDR3aa: CASSFSGGAGTDTQYF
abundance: -; j_gene: TRBJ1-2; d_gene: TRBD1; v_gene: TRBV9; CDR3nt: TGTGCCAGCAGCGGGGACAGGGAGGACTATGGCTACACCTTC; CDR3aa: CASSGDREDYGYTF
abundance: -; j_gene: TRBJ2-1; d_gene: -; v_gene: TRBV4-1; CDR3nt: TGCGCCAGCAGCCAAGACGCAACTCTCAATGAGCAGTTCTTC; CDR3aa: CASSQDATLNEQFF
abundance: -; j_gene: TRBJ2-2; d_gene: -; v_gene: TRBV27; CDR3nt: TGTGCCAGCAGCCTCAGGGTTTCCCACCCCGGGGAGCTGTTTTTT; CDR3aa: CASSLRVSHPGELFF
abundance: few; j_gene: TRBJ2-5; d_gene: TRBD2; v_gene: TRBV30; CDR3nt: TGTGCCTGGAACAGCGGGGCTGAAGAGACCCAGTACTTC; CDR3aa: CAWNSGAEETQYF
abundance: -; j_gene: TRBJ2-7; d_gene: -; v_gene: TRBV5-6; CDR3nt: TGTGCCAGCAGTCTGAGCGGATACGAGCAGTACTTC; CDR3aa: CASSLSGYEQYF
abundance: -; j_gene: TRBJ2-1; d_gene: TRBD2; v_gene: TRBV13; CDR3nt: TGTGCCAGCAGCCCTGGACTAGCGGTCTGGGGGCAGTTCTTC; CDR3aa: CASSPGLAVWGQFF
abundance: -; j_gene: TRBJ2-3; d_gene: -; v_gene: TRBV7-3; CDR3nt: TGTGCCAGCAGCTTAACGGGGGGGCTCGATACGCAGTATTTT; CDR3aa: CASSLTGGLDTQYF
abundance: -; j_gene: TRBJ2-7; d_gene: TRBD2; v_gene: TRBV27; CDR3nt: TGTGCCAGCAGGGCCAGCGGGAGGCCTTACGAGCAGTACTTC; CDR3aa: CASRASGRPYEQYF
abundance: -; j_gene: TRBJ2-1; d_gene: TRBD2; v_gene: TRBV13; CDR3nt: TGTGCCAGCAGCTTAGGCCGATGGGGACTAGCGGGGCCCCAGGAGTCCTACAATGAGCAGTTCTTC; CDR3aa: CASSLGRWGLAGPQESYNEQFF
abundance: -; j_gene: TRBJ2-7; d_gene: TRBD2; v_gene: TRBV6-5; CDR3nt: TGTGCCAGCAGTTCCTCTCAAGCGGGGTACGCTGAGCAGTACTTC; CDR3aa: CASSSSQAGYAEQYF
abundance: -; j_gene: TRBJ1-2; d_gene: -; v_gene: TRBV30; CDR3nt: TGTGCCTGGGAGATGAACTCCGGCTACACCTTC; CDR3aa: CAWEMNSGYTF
abundance: once; j_gene: TRBJ1-2; d_gene: -; v_gene: TRBV10-3; CDR3nt: TGTGCCATCAGTGAGGTCGAGTCGCGCGGCTACACCTTC; CDR3aa: CAISEVESRGYTF
abundance: -; j_gene: TRBJ1-2; d_gene: -; v_gene: TRBV19; CDR3nt: TGTGCCAGTAGTATAGATCTAAAATCCGCCTTC; CDR3aa: CASSIDLKSAF
abundance: few; j_gene: TRBJ1-2; d_gene: -; v_gene: TRBV6-1; CDR3nt: TGTGCCAGCAGTGCCGGGGATGGCTACACCTTC; CDR3aa: CASSAGDGYTF
abundance: few; j_gene: TRBJ2-6; d_gene: -; v_gene: TRBV5-1; CDR3nt: TGCGCCAGCAGCTTGGAGGGGGGGCAAGGTGCTGGGGCCAACGTCCTGACTTTC; CDR3aa: CASSLEGGQGAGANVLTF
abundance: -; j_gene: TRBJ2-7; d_gene: TRBD2; v_gene: TRBV7-3; CDR3nt: TGTGCCAGCAGCTCAAGGGGCGGGGGGGCCCTCGAGCAGTACTTC; CDR3aa: CASSSRGGGALEQYF
abundance: -; j_gene: TRBJ2-3; d_gene: TRBD2; v_gene: TRBV7-8; CDR3nt: TGTGCCAGCAGCCCAGGCGGGGAGGGGACAGATACGCAGTATTTT; CDR3aa: CASSPGGEGTDTQYF
abundance: few; j_gene: TRBJ1-5; d_gene: -; v_gene: TRBV6-1; CDR3nt: TGTGCCAGCAGTGCCCTCACAGGGCTCCGCAATCAGCCCCAGCATTTT; CDR3aa: CASSALTGLRNQPQHF
abundance: -; j_gene: TRBJ2-1; d_gene: TRBD2; v_gene: TRBV5-6; CDR3nt: TGTGCCAGCAGCCCCAGAGGGACTAGCGGGGGGCAGAGGCAGTTCTTC; CDR3aa: CASSPRGTSGGQRQFF
abundance: -; j_gene: TRBJ2-1; d_gene: TRBD2; v_gene: TRBV5-6; CDR3nt: TGTGCCAGCAGCTTGCCACGGGGAGGGCTTTCTGGATTCTACAATGAGCAGTTCTTC; CDR3aa: CASSLPRGGLSGFYNEQFF
abundance: -; j_gene: TRBJ1-1; d_gene: -; v_gene: TRBV9; CDR3nt: TGTGCCAGCGGGGACACGAACACTGAAGCTTTCTTT; CDR3aa: CASGDTNTEAFF
abundance: once; j_gene: TRBJ2-2; d_gene: TRBD2; v_gene: TRBV9; CDR3nt: TGTGCCAGCAGCGTAGCTATCCCACTAGCGGCGAACACCGGGGAGCTGTTTTTT; CDR3aa: CASSVAIPLAANTGELFF
abundance: -; j_gene: TRBJ1-3; d_gene: -; v_gene: TRBV4-3; CDR3nt: TGCGCCAGCAGCCAAGATCGAGTCTCTGGAAACACCATATATTTT; CDR3aa: CASSQDRVSGNTIYF
abundance: -; j_gene: TRBJ1-1; d_gene: -; v_gene: TRBV7-9; CDR3nt: TGTTCCAGCAGCTTAGACTTGCAGGGGACTGAAGCTTTCTTT; CDR3aa: CSSSLDLQGTEAFF
abundance: -; j_gene: TRBJ2-5; d_gene: -; v_gene: TRBV6-4; CDR3nt: TGTGCCAGCATACTCACCCGGGACTCCGAAGAGACCCAGTACTTC; CDR3aa: CASILTRDSEETQYF
abundance: few; j_gene: TRBJ2-7; d_gene: TRBD2; v_gene: TRBV11-1; CDR3nt: TGTGCCAGCAGCTTAAGCGTCGGGGGGGCTAGCTCCTACGAGCAGTACTTC; CDR3aa: CASSLSVGGASSYEQYF
abundance: few; j_gene: TRBJ1-1; d_gene: TRBD1; v_gene: TRBV30; CDR3nt: TGTGCCTGGAGTCGCCGGGGACAGAGAATGAATAGAGCTTTCTTT; CDR3aa: CAWSRRGQRMNRAFF